This T cell receptor beta chain was found in a study of cytomegalovirus exposure and HLA in healthy donors. The PCR contained 60 Vbeta and 13 Jbeta primers. The repertoire was sequenced with immunoSEQ multiplex PCR; TCRdb's copy has only in-frame clones and lacks some. The repertoire holds roughly 110,000 clones, with under 70% as singletons. The V gene lost 3 bases and the J gene lost 3 bases, with 8 bases spanning the gap. Looked up from germline, CDR1 is WNHNN and CDR2 is SYGVQD (reference sequence). The CDR3 loop spans 13 amino acids. In regard to this clone: Its antigen is not identified.

Study-wide results and caveats: As a later analysis showed, several of the most significant clusters appeared to be linked to common viral pathogens. An Asian-associated ancestry cluster reportedly showed fewer N-insertions than the approximately 700-donor mean in a later analysis. In a later analysis, a missense DCLRE1C variant was linked to TCR beta V- and J-gene trimming.

V and J are TRBV10-1 and TRBJ2-5; D not resolved. This receptor was taken from a man aged 18 to 29 in good health and CMV-seropositive. The source material was PBMCs. The CDR3 reads CASSESSEETQYF. The CDR3 DNA is TGCGCCAGCAGTGAAAGCAGCGAAGAGACCCAGTACTTC.